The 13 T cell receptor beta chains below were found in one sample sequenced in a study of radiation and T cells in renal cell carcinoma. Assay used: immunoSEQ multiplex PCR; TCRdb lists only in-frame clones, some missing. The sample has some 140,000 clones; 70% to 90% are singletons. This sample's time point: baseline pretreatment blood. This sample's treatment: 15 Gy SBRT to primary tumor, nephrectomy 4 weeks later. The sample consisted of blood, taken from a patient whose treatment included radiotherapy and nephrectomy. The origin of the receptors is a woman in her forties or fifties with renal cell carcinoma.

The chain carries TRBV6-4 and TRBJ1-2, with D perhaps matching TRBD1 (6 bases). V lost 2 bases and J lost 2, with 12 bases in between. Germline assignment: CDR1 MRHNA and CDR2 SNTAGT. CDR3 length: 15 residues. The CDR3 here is CASSDDLRGNYGYTF. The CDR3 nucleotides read TGTGCCAGCAGTGACGATCTCAGGGGAAACTATGGCTACACCTTC.

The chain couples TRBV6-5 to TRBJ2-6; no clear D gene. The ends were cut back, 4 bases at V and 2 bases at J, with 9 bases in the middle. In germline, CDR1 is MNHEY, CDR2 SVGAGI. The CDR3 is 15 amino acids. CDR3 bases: TGTGCCAGCAGTTTTCATTCCCCTGGGGCCAACGTCCTGACTTTC. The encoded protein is CASSFHSPGANVLTF.

CDR3 amino acids: CASSFVGGDSGELFF. The CDR3 DNA is TGTGCCAGCAGCTTCGTGGGGGGCGACAGCGGGGAGCTGTTTTTT. The rearrangement joins TRBV7-3 to TRBJ2-2, with D possibly being TRBD1 or TRBD2 (6 bases each). Trimming cost V 3 bases and J 7 bases, with 15 bases left between them. Germline V gene data show CDR1 as SGHTA and CDR2 as FQGTGA. The CDR3 has 15 amino acids. The variable domain in full, with the rest retrieved from reference TRBV7-3 and TRBJ2-2, is GAGVSQTPSNKVTEKGKYVELRCDPISGHTALYWYRQSLGQGPEFLIYFQGTGAADDSGLPNDRFFAVRPEGSVSTLKIQRTERGDSAVYLCASSFVGGDSGELFFGEGSRLTVL.

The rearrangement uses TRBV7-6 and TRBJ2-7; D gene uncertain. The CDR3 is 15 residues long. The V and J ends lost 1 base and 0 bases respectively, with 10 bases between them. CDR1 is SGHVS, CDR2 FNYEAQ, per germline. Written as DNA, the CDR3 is TGTGCCAGCAGCTTAGGGTCAGTTAGCTCCTACGAGCAGTACTTC. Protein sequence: CASSLGSVSSYEQYF. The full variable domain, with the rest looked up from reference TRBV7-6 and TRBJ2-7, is GAGVSQSPRYKVTKRGQDVALRCDPISGHVSLYWYRQALGQGPEFLTYFNYEAQQDKSGLPNDRFSAERPEGSISTLTIQRTEQRDSAMYRCASSLGSVSSYEQYFGPGTRLTVT.

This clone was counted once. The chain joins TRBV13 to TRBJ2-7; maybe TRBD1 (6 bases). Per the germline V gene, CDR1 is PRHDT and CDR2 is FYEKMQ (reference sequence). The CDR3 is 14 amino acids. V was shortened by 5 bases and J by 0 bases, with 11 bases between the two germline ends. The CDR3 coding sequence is TGTGCCAGCAGCCCAACGGACAGCTCCTACGAGCAGTACTTC. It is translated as CASSPTDSSYEQYF.

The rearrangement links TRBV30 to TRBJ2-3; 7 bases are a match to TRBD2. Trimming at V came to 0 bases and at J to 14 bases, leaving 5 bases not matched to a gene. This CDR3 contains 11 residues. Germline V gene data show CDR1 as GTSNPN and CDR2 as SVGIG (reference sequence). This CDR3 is CAWSVGRGRYF. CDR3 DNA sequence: TGTGCCTGGAGTGTTGGGCGGGGGAGGTATTTT.

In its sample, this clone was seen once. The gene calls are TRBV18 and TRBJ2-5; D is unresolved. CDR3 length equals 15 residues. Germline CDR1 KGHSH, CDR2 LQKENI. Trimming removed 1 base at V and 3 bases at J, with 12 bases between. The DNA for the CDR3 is TGTGCCAGCTCACCACTAATAGGACGAGAAGAGACCCAGTACTTC. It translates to CASSPLIGREETQYF.

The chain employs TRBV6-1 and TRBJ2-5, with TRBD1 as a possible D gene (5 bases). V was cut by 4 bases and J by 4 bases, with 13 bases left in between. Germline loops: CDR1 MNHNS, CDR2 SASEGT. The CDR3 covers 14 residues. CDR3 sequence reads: CASSGQRLRETQYF. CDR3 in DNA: TGTGCCAGCAGTGGACAGCGCCTTAGAGAGACCCAGTACTTC.

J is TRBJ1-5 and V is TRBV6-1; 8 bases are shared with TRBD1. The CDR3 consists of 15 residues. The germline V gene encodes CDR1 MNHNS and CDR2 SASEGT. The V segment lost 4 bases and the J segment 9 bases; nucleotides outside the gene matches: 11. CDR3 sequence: CASSGGQGGRWPQHF. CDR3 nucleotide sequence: TGTGCCAGCAGTGGCGGACAGGGTGGGCGTTGGCCCCAGCATTTT.

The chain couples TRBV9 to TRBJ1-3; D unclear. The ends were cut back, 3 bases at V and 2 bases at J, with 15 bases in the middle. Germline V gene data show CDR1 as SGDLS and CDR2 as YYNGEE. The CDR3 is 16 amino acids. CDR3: CASSANEGGAGNTIYF. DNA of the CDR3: TGTGCCAGCAGCGCCAACGAGGGCGGGGCTGGAAACACCATATATTTT.

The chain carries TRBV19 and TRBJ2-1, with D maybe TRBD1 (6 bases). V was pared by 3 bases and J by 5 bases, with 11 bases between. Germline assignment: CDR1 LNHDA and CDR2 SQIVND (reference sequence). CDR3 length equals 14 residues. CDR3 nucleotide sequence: TGTGCCAGTAGTATGTACTGGACAGACAATGAGCAGTTCTTC. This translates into CASSMYWTDNEQFF.

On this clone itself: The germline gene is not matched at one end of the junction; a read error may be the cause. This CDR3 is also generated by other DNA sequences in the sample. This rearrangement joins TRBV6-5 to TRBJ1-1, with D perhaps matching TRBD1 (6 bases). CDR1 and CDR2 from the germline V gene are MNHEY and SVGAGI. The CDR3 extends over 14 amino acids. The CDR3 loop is CASSYGGRNTEAFF. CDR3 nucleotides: TGTGCTAGCAGTTACGGGGGCCGTAACACTGAAGCTTTCTTT.

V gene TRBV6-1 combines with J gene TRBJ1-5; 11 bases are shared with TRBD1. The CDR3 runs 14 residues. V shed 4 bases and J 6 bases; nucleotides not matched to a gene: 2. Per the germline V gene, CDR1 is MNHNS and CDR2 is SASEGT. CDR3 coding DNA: TGTGCCAGCAGTGCCGGGACAGGGGGTCAGCCCCAGCATTTT. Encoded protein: CASSAGTGGQPQHF.